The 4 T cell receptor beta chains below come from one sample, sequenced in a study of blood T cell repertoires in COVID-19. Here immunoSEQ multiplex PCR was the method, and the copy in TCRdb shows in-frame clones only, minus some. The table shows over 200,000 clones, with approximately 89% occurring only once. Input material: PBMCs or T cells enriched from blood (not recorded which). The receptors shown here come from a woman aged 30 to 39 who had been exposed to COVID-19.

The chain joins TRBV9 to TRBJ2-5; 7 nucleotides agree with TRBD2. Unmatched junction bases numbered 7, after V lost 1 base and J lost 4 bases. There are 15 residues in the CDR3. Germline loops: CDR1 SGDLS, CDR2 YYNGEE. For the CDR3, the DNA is TGTGCCAGCAGCGTACGGGCGGGGGAGGGAGAGACCCAGTACTTC. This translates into CASSVRAGEGETQYF.

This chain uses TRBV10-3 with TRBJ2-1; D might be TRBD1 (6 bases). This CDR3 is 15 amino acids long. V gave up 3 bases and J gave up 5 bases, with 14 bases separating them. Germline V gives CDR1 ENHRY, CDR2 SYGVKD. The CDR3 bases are TGTGCCATCAGTGAAACAGGGCTCTCAAACAATGAGCAGTTCTTC. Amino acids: CAISETGLSNNEQFF.

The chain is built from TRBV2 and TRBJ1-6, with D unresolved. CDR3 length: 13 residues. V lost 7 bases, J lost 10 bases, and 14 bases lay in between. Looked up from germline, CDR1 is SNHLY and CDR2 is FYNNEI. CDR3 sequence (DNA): TGTGCCAGCAATTCTCCAGGCTCCTCACCCCTCCACTTT. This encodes CASNSPGSSPLHF.

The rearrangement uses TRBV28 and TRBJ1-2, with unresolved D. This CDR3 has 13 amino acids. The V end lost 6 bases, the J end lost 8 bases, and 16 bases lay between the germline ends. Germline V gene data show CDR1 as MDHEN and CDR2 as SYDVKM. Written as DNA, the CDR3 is TGTGCCAGCAGCCTTGCACAGATTCTCGGCTACACCTTC. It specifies CASSLAQILGYTF.